This T cell receptor beta chain was sequenced during a study of cytomegalovirus exposure and HLA in healthy donors. Overall study context: Earlier, almost 120 million unique TCR beta sequences were recovered from roughly 170 million T cells by an analysis.

Primers for the PCR totalled 60 Vbeta and 13 Jbeta. TCRdb keeps only in-frame clones here, not all; method: immunoSEQ multiplex PCR. The sample has fewer than 200,000 clones; roughly 80% are singletons. The CDR3 length is 16 residues. V was pared by 0 bases and J by 4 bases, with 6 bases of the junction left unmatched. Per the germline V gene, CDR1 is SGHRS and CDR2 is YFSETQ. Study-level points and caveats: Per published accounts, TCR beta sequences correctly predicted the HLA-A and HLA-B alleles of most subjects. According to a later analysis, most TCR beta chains associated with CMV appeared HLA-restricted.

Details on this clone: Antigen unknown.

The chain links TRBV5-1 to TRBJ2-3; TRBD2 aligns across 9 bases. This clonotype was sampled from a man in his 60s in good health and CMV-seronegative. Material: PBMCs. The CDR3 bases are TGCGCCAGCAGCTTGGTTTTAGCGGGGGTATCAGATACGCAGTATTTT. Translating gives CASSLVLAGVSDTQYF.